The 32 T cell receptor beta chains below were found in one sample sequenced in a study of shared clonotypes between healthy human individuals. Clones were read by immunoSEQ multiplex PCR, and TCRdb kept only the in-frame ones, dropping some. The sample lists about 490,000 clones, 75% to 85% occurring once. The sample consisted of PBMCs. The receptors stem from a woman in her thirties or forties in good health. Some clones in this sample may be carry-over from other donors' samples.

J is TRBJ2-7 and V is TRBV28, with TRBD1 as a possible D gene (6 bases). Trimming cost V 6 bases and J 2 bases, with 17 bases left between them. This CDR3 is built from 15 residues. CDR1 is MDHEN, CDR2 SYDVKM, per germline. In DNA form, the CDR3 reads TGTGCCAGCAGGGCTACAGGGTTTACTACCTACGAGCAGTACTTC. Translating it yields CASRATGFTTYEQYF.

V is TRBV6-5 and J is TRBJ1-2; TRBD1 matches at 7 bases. Germline V CDR1 and CDR2: MNHEY, SVGAGI. The CDR3 is 13 amino acids. V gave up 4 bases and J gave up 2 bases; unmatched junction bases: 1. The CDR3 region has the DNA TGTGCCAGCAGTTGGACAGGCAACTATGGCTACACCTTC. Amino acid sequence: CASSWTGNYGYTF.

The V and J genes are TRBV30 and TRBJ2-7, with TRBD2 matching over 14 bases. CDR1 is GTSNPN, CDR2 SVGIG, per germline (reference sequence). Losses at the gene ends were 2 bases for V and 3 bases for J; bases not matched to a gene: 3. This CDR3 region has 15 residues. The CDR3 DNA follows: TGTGCCTGGAGTAGGGGACTAGCGGGAGTCTACGAGCAGTACTTC. This codes for CAWSRGLAGVYEQYF.

This clone has at least ten counts. V usage is TRBV6-5 and J usage is TRBJ1-3; D not resolved. This CDR3 has 14 residues. Germline V gene data show CDR1 as MNHEY and CDR2 as SVGAGI. Trimming stripped 5 bases from V and 0 bases from J, with 8 bases between. The CDR3: CASSRSPSGNTIYF. Here the CDR3 DNA reads TGTGCCAGCAGTAGAAGCCCCTCTGGAAACACCATATATTTT.

This clone was observed many times. V usage is TRBV25-1 and J usage is TRBJ2-7, with TRBD1 matching over 9 bases. J gave up 1 base and V 4 bases, and 8 bases lay outside the gene matches. CDR3 length: 16 residues. Per germline, CDR1 MGHDK and CDR2 SYGVNS. CDR3 nucleotide sequence: TGTGCCAGCAGTGTTAGAGGACAGGGGATTTCCTACGAGCAGTACTTC. Translation: CASSVRGQGISYEQYF.

This sequence joins TRBV7-9 and TRBJ2-5, with 11 bases fitting TRBD2. V was clipped by 5 bases and J by 4 bases; unmatched bases: 3. Germline V lookup: CDR1 SEHNR, CDR2 FQNEAQ (reference sequence). The CDR3 has 14 amino acids. For the CDR3, the DNA is TGTGCCAGCAGCGGACTAGCGGGCCGAGAGACCCAGTACTTC. Residues: CASSGLAGRETQYF.

This clone was observed a handful of times. The chain has TRBV4-3 and TRBJ2-7, with 12 bases identical to TRBD2. Unmatched junction bases numbered 9, after V lost 0 bases and J lost 3 bases. Germline lookup yields CDR1 LGHNA and CDR2 YSLEER. This CDR3 is 18 amino acids long. CDR3 sequence reads: CASSQDRLAGGVSYEQYF. Written as DNA, the CDR3 is TGCGCCAGCAGCCAAGACAGGCTAGCGGGAGGGGTCAGCTACGAGCAGTACTTC.

The chain combines TRBV6-6 with TRBJ2-3, with 12 bases matching TRBD2. The CDR3 is 16 residues long. The junction had 6 bases not matched to a gene; V was cut back by 4 bases and J by 4 bases. Germline CDR1 MNHNY, CDR2 SVGAGI (reference sequence). CDR3 in amino acids: CASSSWTSGISDTQYF. CDR3 sequence (DNA): TGTGCCAGCAGTTCTTGGACTAGCGGGATTTCAGATACGCAGTATTTT.

This chain uses TRBV27 with TRBJ2-5, with D perhaps TRBD1 (6 bases). CDR1 is MNHEY, CDR2 SMNVEV, per germline (reference sequence). The V end lost 5 bases, the J end lost 2 bases, and 15 bases lay between the germline ends. CDR3 length equals 15 residues. The CDR3: CASSPATGLQETQYF. The DNA of the CDR3 is TGTGCCAGCAGTCCGGCTACAGGGCTACAAGAGACCCAGTACTTC.

In its sample, this clone was seen many times. Other DNA sequences of this sample code for an identical CDR3. The chain uses TRBV11-2 and TRBJ2-2; D may be TRBD1 or TRBD2 (5 bases each). Germline-derived CDR1 and CDR2 are SGHAT and FQNNGV. With 4 bases removed from V and 5 bases from J, the gap between germline ends came to 5 bases. The CDR3 contains 12 residues. CDR3 sequence reads: CASSWGTGELFF. The CDR3 nucleotides read TGTGCCAGCAGCTGGGGGACCGGGGAGCTGTTTTTT.

This chain uses TRBV6-1 with TRBJ2-7; TRBD1 matches 11 bases. The length of the CDR3 is 15 residues. Germline V gives CDR1 MNHNS, CDR2 SASEGT. J gave up 7 bases and V 3 bases, and 8 bases lay outside the gene matches. CDR3 DNA: TGTGCCAGCAGTGATCTGGGACAGGGGGTCGGAGAGCAGTACTTC. Amino acids: CASSDLGQGVGEQYF.

The genes are TRBV5-4 and TRBJ2-2; possible D gene TRBD2, 5 bases. Germline loops: CDR1 SGHNT, CDR2 YYREEE (reference sequence). The CDR3 contains 15 residues. Trimming took off 3 bases at V and 3 bases at J, with 12 bases between the two ends. CDR3 sequence: CASSSEVGHTGELFF. In DNA form, the CDR3 reads TGTGCCAGCAGCTCGGAGGTCGGGCACACCGGGGAGCTGTTTTTT.

This clone has a count of ten or more. This sequence joins TRBV2 and TRBJ1-1; TRBD1 agrees at 7 bases. This CDR3 is 12 amino acids long. The germline V gene encodes CDR1 SNHLY and CDR2 FYNNEI. The V gene end was trimmed by 8 bases and the J gene end by 12 bases; junction bases not matched to a gene: 12. The CDR3 DNA reads TGTGCCAGCCATCCCACAGGGGATTATACTTTCTTT. Protein sequence: CASHPTGDYTFF.

This clone showed up just once. The rearrangement uses TRBV9 and TRBJ2-6; 10 bases align to TRBD1. CDR3 length equals 21 residues. The germline V gene has CDR1 SGDLS and CDR2 YYNGEE. With V trimmed by 7 bases and J by 0 bases, 19 bases remained unmatched. The DNA for the CDR3 is TGTGCCAGCTTCCCGACCCCCTTTTTTGACAGGGGGCTCTCTGGGGCCAACGTCCTGACTTTC. As protein: CASFPTPFFDRGLSGANVLTF.

There are a few counts of this clone. The CDR3 region has the DNA TGCGCCAGCAGCCAAGAACCGGGACGGAACAATCAGCCCCAGCATTTT. Translation gives CASSQEPGRNNQPQHF. This sequence joins TRBV4-3 and TRBJ1-5, with D tentatively TRBD1 (5 bases). The CDR3 consists of 16 residues. V lost 0 bases to trimming and J lost 3 bases, with 12 bases between them. Germline CDR1 and CDR2: LGHNA and YSLEER.

The V and J genes are TRBV11-3 and TRBJ2-1; 14 positions agree with TRBD2. The V gene's germline CDR1 is SGHNT and CDR2 YENEEA. J gave up 6 bases and V 5 bases, and 3 bases lay outside the gene matches. The CDR3 runs to 15 residues. The CDR3 coding sequence is TGTGCCAGCAGCCTGGGACTAGCGGGAGCCAATGAGCAGTTCTTC. It is translated as CASSLGLAGANEQFF.

The V and J genes are TRBV5-6 and TRBJ2-7, with TRBD1 matching over 8 bases. Germline V gives CDR1 SGHDT, CDR2 YYEEEE. The trim removed 4 bases at V and 10 bases at J, leaving 7 bases unmatched. The CDR3 is made up of 12 amino acids. The CDR3 loop reads CASSPSGGGQYF. CDR3 nucleotide sequence: TGTGCCAGCAGCCCCTCAGGGGGCGGACAGTACTTC.

This chain joins TRBV28 and TRBJ1-1, with TRBD1 matching 9 bases. J lost 3 bases, V lost 2 bases, and 1 base had no gene match. Germline CDR1 MDHEN, CDR2 SYDVKM. CDR3 length equals 14 residues. In nucleotides, the CDR3 is TGTGCCAGCAGTTTAGACAGGGGGTACACTGAAGCTTTCTTT. Amino acids: CASSLDRGYTEAFF.

This chain connects TRBV6-1 to TRBJ1-2, with a possible D match to TRBD1 (6 bases). The V gene lost 6 bases and the J gene lost 3 bases, with 17 bases spanning the gap. CDR1 MNHNS and CDR2 SASEGT come from the germline V gene. The CDR3 covers 15 residues. CDR3 sequence reads: CASRETLQGYYGYTF. CDR3 DNA sequence: TGTGCCAGCAGGGAGACGCTCCAGGGGTACTATGGCTACACCTTC.

The chain joins TRBV21-1 to TRBJ2-3; TRBD2 is the table's D call and was not checked against the DNA. TRBV21-1 is labeled a pseudogene. This CDR3 is built from 17 residues. The CDR3 DNA follows: TGTGCCAGCAGCAAAGGCATTAGCCCCTCTAGCACAGATACGCAGTATTTT. It is translated as CASSKGISPSSTDTQYF.

The J gene is TRBJ2-7, the V gene TRBV30; TRBD1 matches 8 bases. The germline gives CDR1 GTSNPN, CDR2 SVGIG (reference sequence). This CDR3 contains 16 residues. With 0 bases clipped from V and 4 bases from J, the junction kept 11 bases outside the gene matches. The CDR3 DNA is TGTGCCTGGAGTGTAGGGACAGGTCCGGCCTTGTACGAGCAGTACTTC. This gives the protein CAWSVGTGPALYEQYF.

This sequence joins TRBV4-1 and TRBJ1-2; a possible D gene is TRBD1 (5 bases). The length of the CDR3 is 15 residues. Germline V gene lookup returns CDR1 MGHRA and CDR2 YSYEKL. Trimming took off 1 base at V and 0 bases at J, with 9 bases between the two ends. CDR3 region: CASSQGLGANYGYTF. The CDR3 nucleotides read TGCGCCAGCAGCCAAGGGTTGGGGGCTAACTATGGCTACACCTTC.

V is TRBV29-1 and J is TRBJ2-7, with TRBD1 identical over 9 bases. V shed 6 bases, J shed 6 bases, and the junction held 12 bases outside the gene matches. Germline values: CDR1 SQVTM, CDR2 ANQGSEA. The CDR3 is 14 amino acids. The CDR3 coding sequence is TGCAGCGTGGGGGACAGGGATGGGTCTGGCGAGCAGTACTTC. Translated, it gives CSVGDRDGSGEQYF.

The chain combines TRBV11-2 with TRBJ2-7; TRBD1 or TRBD2 may be the D gene (5 bases each). The CDR3 extends over 14 amino acids. V was pared by 5 bases and J by 4 bases, with 15 bases between. Germline loops: CDR1 SGHAT, CDR2 FQNNGV. CDR3 sequence reads: CASSRGTAWYEQYF. In DNA, the CDR3 is TGTGCCAGCAGCAGAGGGACGGCCTGGTACGAGCAGTACTTC.

The chain combines TRBV5-1 with TRBJ1-2, with TRBD1 matching 8 bases. CDR1 is SGHRS, CDR2 YFSETQ, per germline. The CDR3 contains 16 residues. Trimming cost V 4 bases and J 6 bases; bases outside gene matches: 14. The CDR3 loop reads CASSPEGRQGTHGYTF. Written as DNA, the CDR3 is TGCGCCAGCAGCCCCGAAGGGAGACAGGGGACGCATGGCTACACCTTC.

A word on this clone: Other DNA sequences in the same sample also yield this CDR3. The chain is built from TRBV18 and TRBJ2-7, with 11 bases identical to TRBD2. Germline V lookup: CDR1 KGHSH, CDR2 LQKENI. V trimming: 5 bases; J trimming: 3 bases; junction bases outside the gene matches: 3. The CDR3 totals 14 residues. CDR3 DNA sequence: TGTGCCAGCTCATCCGGGACTAGCGGCTACGAGCAGTACTTC. This translates into CASSSGTSGYEQYF.

The chain is built from TRBV15 and TRBJ1-2; D uncertain. Trimming pared 7 bases from V and 2 bases from J, leaving 14 bases between. Germline V lookup: CDR1 LNHNV, CDR2 YYDKDF (reference sequence). The CDR3 is 14 amino acids. This CDR3 is CATNLGPRNYGYTF. CDR3 DNA sequence: TGTGCCACCAACCTGGGCCCGCGCAACTATGGCTACACCTTC.

On this clone: This may arise from a read error, as a much more abundant clone is one base away. The sample carries other DNA sequences with the same CDR3. This chain joins TRBV11-2 and TRBJ2-7, with D possibly being TRBD2 (5 bases). V was clipped by 4 bases and J by 2 bases, with 18 bases between them. The CDR3 is 16 amino acids. Germline CDR1 reads SGHAT; CDR2 reads FQNNGV. DNA of the CDR3: TGTGCCAGCAGCTCCTACCCACGGGGTGCAACCTACGAGCAGTACTTC. Translated: CASSSYPRGATYEQYF.

V is TRBV7-9 and J is TRBJ2-3, with 10 bases lining up with TRBD2. With 6 bases clipped from V and 5 bases from J, the junction kept 11 bases outside the gene matches. The germline CDR1 and CDR2 sequences are SEHNR and FQNEAQ (reference sequence). The length of the CDR3 is 16 residues. This CDR3 is CASSPHSGRAQDTQYF. DNA for the CDR3: TGTGCCAGCAGTCCTCACAGCGGGAGGGCCCAAGATACGCAGTATTTT.

This clone was detected a few times. The chain combines TRBV5-1 with TRBJ2-7; 10 nucleotides agree with TRBD1. Germline CDR1 reads SGHRS; CDR2 reads YFSETQ. This CDR3 region has 13 residues. The V segment lost 4 bases and the J segment 5 bases; nucleotides outside the gene matches: 3. The DNA of the CDR3 is TGCGCCAGCAGCATAGGGACAGGGGACGAGCAGTACTTC. Amino acid sequence: CASSIGTGDEQYF.

The CDR3 DNA is TGCGCCAGCAGTTCCGGGACAGGGGAGGACATTCAGTACTTC. This codes for CASSSGTGEDIQYF. The rearrangement links TRBV5-1 to TRBJ2-4, with 10 positions matching TRBD1. The germline V gene has CDR1 SGHRS and CDR2 YFSETQ. Trimming removed 5 bases from V and 8 bases from J; junction bases left unmatched: 7. The CDR3 has 14 residues.

This clone came up once. V usage is TRBV2 and J usage is TRBJ2-2; TRBD2 matches 11 bases. V gave up 5 bases and J gave up 1 base; unmatched junction bases: 3. CDR1 is SNHLY, CDR2 FYNNEI, per germline. The CDR3 is 16 residues long. CDR3 in amino acids: CASSKLAGGNTGELFF. DNA for the CDR3: TGTGCCAGCAGTAAGCTAGCGGGAGGGAACACCGGGGAGCTGTTTTTT. Combining the CDR3 with reference TRBV2 and TRBJ2-2 gives the whole variable domain EPEVTQTPSHQVTQMGQEVILRCVPISNHLYFYWYRQILGQKVEFLVSFYNNEISEKSEIFDDQFSVERPDGSNFTLKIRSTKLEDSAMYFCASSKLAGGNTGELFFGEGSRLTVL.